The 6 T cell receptor beta chains below come from one sample, sequenced in a study of cytomegalovirus exposure and HLA in healthy donors. Vbeta (60) and Jbeta (13) primers were used in the PCR. The repertoire was sequenced with immunoSEQ multiplex PCR; TCRdb's copy has only in-frame clones and lacks some. The table lists 100,000 to 150,000 clones. Sequences were obtained from PBMCs. Receptors originate from a man between 18 and 35 years old in good health and CMV-seronegative.

The chain recombines TRBV29-1 with TRBJ2-7; TRBD2 is a possible D gene (6 bases). Germline CDR1 reads SQVTM; CDR2 reads ANQGSEA. Trimming shortened V by 3 bases and J by 5 bases, and 17 bases separated the two germline ends. This CDR3 is 14 amino acids long. CDR3 coding DNA: TGCAGCGTTGACTATGGCGCGGGACCGCACGAGCAGTACTTC. Protein: CSVDYGAGPHEQYF.

The chain is built from TRBV7-2 and TRBJ2-3; 12 positions match TRBD2. CDR3 length: 18 residues. CDR1 is SGHTA, CDR2 FQGNSA, per germline. V gave up 4 bases and J gave up 0 bases; unmatched junction bases: 8. CDR3 in DNA: TGTGCCAGCAGCTACAGACTAGCGGGGGAGTTGAGCACAGATACGCAGTATTTT. Translation: CASSYRLAGELSTDTQYF.

This chain links TRBV9 with TRBJ2-7; 7 nucleotides agree with TRBD2. CDR1 and CDR2 from the germline V gene are SGDLS and YYNGEE. The V and J ends lost 0 bases and 9 bases, in that order; junction bases with no gene match: 6. CDR3 length equals 13 residues. The CDR3 nucleotides read TGTGCCAGCAGCGTAGGGGACTATGGAGTGCAGTACTTC. Its translation: CASSVGDYGVQYF.

The gene calls are TRBV27 and TRBJ1-4, with D perhaps matching TRBD1 (6 bases). CDR1 MNHEY and CDR2 SMNVEV come from the germline V gene (reference sequence). This CDR3 has 11 amino acids. Trimming stripped 7 bases from V and 8 bases from J, with 8 bases between. The CDR3 protein is CASIQGEKLFF. For the CDR3, the DNA is TGTGCCAGCATTCAGGGGGAAAAACTGTTTTTT.

This chain links TRBV30 with TRBJ1-6; 12 bases fit TRBD1. The V and J ends lost 0 bases and 9 bases, in that order; junction bases with no gene match: 9. The CDR3 has 17 residues. Germline assignment: CDR1 GTSNPN and CDR2 SVGIG (reference sequence). As DNA, the CDR3 is TGTGCCTGGAGTGTAAAAGCCGGGACAGGGGGCAGTTCACCCCTCCACTTT. Its translation: CAWSVKAGTGGSSPLHF.

The rearrangement links TRBV11-1 to TRBJ2-3; the match to TRBD1 covers 7 bases. After removal of 1 base from V and 4 bases from J, the junction contained 11 bases not matched to a gene. CDR1 is SGHAT and CDR2 is FQDESV in the germline V gene (reference sequence). The CDR3 consists of 17 residues. CDR3 DNA: TGTGCCAGCAGCTTAGATCTATGGGGGCAGGGGGCAGATACGCAGTATTTT. Its protein is CASSLDLWGQGADTQYF.